This T cell receptor beta chain was captured by sequencing in a study of CD8+CD57+ T cells in acquired aplastic anemia. Study-level results: Sharing between patients and controls was observed for twenty-nine CD8+ CDR3 sequences. Any difference that existed in CD8+ Simpson's diversity between patients and controls was not significant.

The germline V gene encodes CDR1 LGHNA and CDR2 YSLEER. The CDR3 is 13 amino acids. Trimming pared 1 base from V and 1 base from J, leaving 5 bases between. This clonotype was picked up many times. Its antigen is undetermined. The study profiled TCR beta VDJ and CDR3 using genomic DNA as template. Using its own MiXCR run on the reads, TCRdb lists one record per CDR3 protein. The sample yields just over 450,000 distinct CDR3 sequences, roughly 34% seen once. By flow cytometry, patients selected for sequencing had shown an expansion of CD8+CD57+ cells. The blood sampling took place in patients who had so far received no therapy.

The clonotype comes from a human donor with aplastic anemia. The gene calls are TRBV4-3 and TRBJ2-7; perhaps D is TRBD1 or TRBD2 (5 bases each). Sequences were obtained from sorted CD4+, CD8+, or CD8+CD57+ T cells (not recorded which) from PBMCs. CDR3 in DNA: TGCGCCAGCAGCCAAGGGGGGTCCTACGAGCAGTACTTC. Protein: CASSQGGSYEQYF.